This record concerns one T cell receptor (beta chain) sequence. Its target is not known. TCRdb called the 5' RACE reads again in MiXCR, with one record for every CDR3 protein. The table includes 200,000 or so distinct CDR3 sequences, roughly 20% detected once. Deletions cut 4 bases from V and 4 bases from J, with 12 bases between. Germline V gene sequence: CDR1 SQVTM, CDR2 ANQGSEA. The CDR3 sequence is 13 residues long. This specimen belongs to a study of CD8 T cells in ankylosing spondylitis. Whole-study findings and limits: Several of the motif variants were reported before in synovial fluid and blood from reactive arthritis.

The sequenced sample consisted of blood, either unsorted or a sorted T cell fraction (not recorded which). This clonotype was obtained from a male donor aged 10-35 years with ankylosing spondylitis or in good health (not recorded which). This rearrangement joins TRBV29-1 to TRBJ2-3; no clear D gene. The CDR3 loop reads CSVATRLSDTQYF. DNA for the CDR3: TGCAGCGTTGCCACCAGGCTCTCAGATACGCAGTATTTT.